This T cell receptor beta chain was sequenced during a study of blood T cell repertoires in COVID-19. The overall study: Samples taken during acute and convalescent COVID-19 were collected in the United States, Italy and Spain. From T cells, B-cell-depleted T cells, or PBMCs came the material, which was cDNA or gDNA.

Germline loops: CDR1 MDHEN, CDR2 SYDVKM. The CDR3 contains 15 residues. Deletions cut 2 bases from V and 2 bases from J, with 10 bases between. In the original workflow: Amplification of reference gene primers provided the estimated nucleated cell counts. Only in-frame clones appear in the TCRdb table, and some are missing; sequencing was by immunoSEQ multiplex PCR. V, J and clone size are taken as reported in that table, and D and trimming were inferred from the DNA itself. This sample has about 100,000 clones, with about 90% found just once. V is TRBV28 and J is TRBJ1-5; D possibly corresponds to TRBD1 (6 bases). The sequencing sample was made of peripheral blood. The sequence derives from a man younger than 45 in a cohort sampled during active COVID-19. The CDR3 nucleotides read TGTGCCAGCAGTTTACTACCAGGGGGCAATCAGCCCCAGCATTTT. This encodes CASSLLPGGNQPQHF.